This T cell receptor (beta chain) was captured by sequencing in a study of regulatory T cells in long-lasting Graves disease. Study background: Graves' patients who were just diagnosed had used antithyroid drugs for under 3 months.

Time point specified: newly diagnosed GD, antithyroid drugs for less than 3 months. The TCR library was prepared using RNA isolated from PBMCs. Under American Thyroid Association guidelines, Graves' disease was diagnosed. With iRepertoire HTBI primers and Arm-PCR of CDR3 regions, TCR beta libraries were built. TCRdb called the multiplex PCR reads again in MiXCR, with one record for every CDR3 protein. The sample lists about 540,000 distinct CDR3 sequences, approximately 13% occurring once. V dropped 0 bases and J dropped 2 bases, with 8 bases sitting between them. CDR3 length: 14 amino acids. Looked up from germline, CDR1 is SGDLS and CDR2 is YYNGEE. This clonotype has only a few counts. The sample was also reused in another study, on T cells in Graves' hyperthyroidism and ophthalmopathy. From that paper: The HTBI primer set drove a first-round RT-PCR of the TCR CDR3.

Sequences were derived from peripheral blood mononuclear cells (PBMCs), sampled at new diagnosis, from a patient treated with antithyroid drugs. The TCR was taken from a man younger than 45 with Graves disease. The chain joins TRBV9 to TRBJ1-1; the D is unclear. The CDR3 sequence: CASSVVMGNTEAFF. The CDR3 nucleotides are TGTGCCAGCAGCGTAGTGATGGGAAACACTGAAGCTTTCTTT.